This T cell receptor (beta chain) was documented in a study of blood T cell repertoires in COVID-19. The V gene's germline CDR1 is KGHDR and CDR2 SFDVKD. CDR3 length equals 17 residues. Trimming cost V 2 bases and J 7 bases; bases outside gene matches: 5. Generated by immunoSEQ multiplex PCR, the TCRdb table keeps only in-frame clones and is missing some. The sample carries roughly 440,000 clones, 88% recorded once. While infection was still active, Seattle patients were enrolled and then followed longitudinally. The source is a woman aged 50 to 60 with COVID-19, enrolled during active disease. V gene TRBV24-1 combines with J gene TRBJ2-4; the match to TRBD2 covers 15 bases. Sequenced input: peripheral blood. CDR3 DNA sequence: TGTGCCACCAGTGATTCGGGACTAGCGGGGGGATATAACATTCAGTACTTC. Translated: CATSDSGLAGGYNIQYF.